One sample yielded the 2 T cell receptor beta chains listed below, sequenced in a study of cytotoxic CD8 clonotypes in ibrutinib-treated CLL. Assay: immunoSEQ multiplex PCR; the TCRdb copy retains only in-frame clones and omits some. The repertoire holds 65,000 to 85,000 clones, with less than 95% as singletons. The sequencing used PBMCs, collected after 12 months of ibrutinib treatment. The receptors derive from a human donor with chronic lymphocytic leukemia.

The chain has TRBV29-1 and TRBJ2-7, with D unresolved. Looked up from germline, CDR1 is SQVTM and CDR2 is ANQGSEA. The CDR3 has 13 residues. The V end was cut by 0 bases, the J end by 7 bases, with 13 bases between. The DNA of the CDR3 is TGCAGCGTTGAAGAGGGCGGTCGCTGGGAGCAGTACTTC. Translation: CSVEEGGRWEQYF.

The J gene is TRBJ2-1, the V gene TRBV7-3; 12 bases fit TRBD2. The germline CDR1 and CDR2 sequences are SGHTA and FQGTGA. V was pared by 5 bases and J by 7 bases, with 12 bases of the junction left unmatched. CDR3 size: 17 residues. CDR3 DNA: TGTGCCAGCAGCAAGACTAGCGGGAGTTATCTTGAGAATGAGCAGTTCTTC. Residues: CASSKTSGSYLENEQFF.